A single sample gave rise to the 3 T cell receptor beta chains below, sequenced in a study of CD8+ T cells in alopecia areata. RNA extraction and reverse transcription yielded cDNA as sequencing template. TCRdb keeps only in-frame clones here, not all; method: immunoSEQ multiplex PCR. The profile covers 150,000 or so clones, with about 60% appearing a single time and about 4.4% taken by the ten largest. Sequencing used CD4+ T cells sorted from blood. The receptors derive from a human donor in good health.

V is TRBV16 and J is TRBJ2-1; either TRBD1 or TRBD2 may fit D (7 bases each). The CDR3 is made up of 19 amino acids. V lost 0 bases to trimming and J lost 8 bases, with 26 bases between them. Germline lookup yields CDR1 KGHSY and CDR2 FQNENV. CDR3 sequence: CASSQSVRQGGGVVDEQFF. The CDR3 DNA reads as TGTGCCAGCAGCCAATCTGTCCGACAGGGAGGGGGGGTCGTGGATGAGCAGTTCTTC.

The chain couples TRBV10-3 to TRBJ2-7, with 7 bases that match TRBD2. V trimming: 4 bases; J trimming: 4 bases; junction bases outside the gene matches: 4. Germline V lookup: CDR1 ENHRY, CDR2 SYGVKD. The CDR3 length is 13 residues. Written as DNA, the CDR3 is TGTGCCATCAGTGCCCTAGCGGAGTACGAGCAGTACTTC. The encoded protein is CAISALAEYEQYF.

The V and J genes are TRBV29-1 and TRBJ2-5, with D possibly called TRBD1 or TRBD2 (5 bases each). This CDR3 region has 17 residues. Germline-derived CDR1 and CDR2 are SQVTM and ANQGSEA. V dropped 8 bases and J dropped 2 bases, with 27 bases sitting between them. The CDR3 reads CSFWGLDHPRDQETQYF. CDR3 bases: TGCAGCTTTTGGGGGTTGGACCACCCGAGGGATCAAGAGACCCAGTACTTC.